The 15 T cell receptor beta chains below come from one sample, sequenced in a study of tumor and adjacent non-tumor tissue in lung cancer (dated by TCRdb to 2016 to 2019). The library was produced with multiplex PCR. TCRdb records Illumina HiSeq 2500 as the sequencer. Following protocols modified from ARM-PCR, the researchers constructed TCRbeta libraries through three rounds of nested PCR with primers (Table S4). TCRdb passed the public sequencing reads through fastp at Q25 and MiXCR, retaining productive beta sequences. Entries are consolidated by CDR3 protein sequence, retaining the most common genes and DNA. The sample table holds 90,000 to 130,000 distinct CDR3 sequences, of which under 90% were seen once. Approximately 24% of the sample rests with the top ten. RNA was isolated from bulk, unsorted tissue, and RNA quality was assessed with a NanoDrop ND-1000 and an Agilent 2100. The sample consisted of lung tumor tissue. Receptor source: a man in his 70s with non-small cell lung cancer.

The chain is built from TRBV6-5 and TRBJ2-5; tentative D call: TRBD2 (5 bases). The germline V and J ends were trimmed by 9 bases and 7 bases, with 18 bases remaining between them. Germline V gives CDR1 MNHEY, CDR2 SVGAGI. This CDR3 is 13 amino acids long. For the CDR3, the DNA is TGTGCCAGTAGACGTACTAGATCCGGGACCCAGTACTTC. Protein: CASRRTRSGTQYF.

Remarks on this clonotype: One end of the junction is discordant with germline, which a read error may explain. The chain combines TRBV6-6 with TRBJ2-3; TRBD2 matches 9 bases. This CDR3 is built from 17 residues. Germline loops: CDR1 MNHNY, CDR2 SVGAGI (reference sequence). The CDR3 DNA reads as TGTGCCAACAGGCCCAATCCGGGACTAGCAGGAGCAGATACGCTGTATTTT. As protein: CANRPNPGLAGADTLYF.

In regard to this clonotype: Without the conserved terminal phenylalanine or tryptophan, this CDR3 likely stems from a read error. The DNA is left out, because the CDR3 cannot be placed on it with certainty; the CDR3 is given as TCRdb lists it. The V call is TRBV11-2, the J call TRBJ1-1. From germline, CDR1 is SGHAT and CDR2 FQNNGV. A total of 14 residues make up the CDR3, ends included. The CDR3 reads CACTRAGGNTEGFL.

In regard to this clonotype: A junction end diverges from the germline sequence, so it may reflect a read error. The chain is built from TRBV11-2 and TRBJ1-2; D possibly corresponds to TRBD1 (5 bases). CDR3 length: 14 residues. Germline CDR1 is SGHAT and CDR2 is FQNNGV. This CDR3 is CASSPTEGIYGYTF. CDR3 DNA sequence: TGTGCCAGCAGCCCGACAGAGGGTATCTATGGTTACACCTTC.

In its sample, this clonotype was seen once. Given a much more abundant clone one base away, this may be a read error. This sequence joins TRBV20-1 and TRBJ2-3, with a weak D call TRBD2 (6 bases). The CDR3 contains 16 residues. V was trimmed by 3 bases and J by 6 bases, leaving 22 bases between them. Germline V gene sequence: CDR1 DFQATT, CDR2 SNEGSKA (reference sequence). The CDR3 sequence: CSASGLSGTRGDTQYF. DNA for the CDR3: TGCAGTGCTAGTGGACTATCGGGGACCCGAGGGGATACGCAGTATTTT.

On this clonotype itself: The junction and the germline gene differ at one end; a read error may be behind it. The rearrangement links TRBV6-5 to TRBJ2-3; possible D gene TRBD1, 5 bases. Germline lookup yields CDR1 MNHEY and CDR2 SVGAGI. This CDR3 spans 12 amino acids. CDR3 in amino acids: CDSRQQAAKQYF. The CDR3 DNA follows: TGTGACAGCAGACAACAGGCGGCAAAACAGTATTTT.

The V and J genes are TRBV2 and TRBJ2-1, with a possible D match to TRBD1 (5 bases). V was trimmed by 8 bases and J by 4 bases, leaving 15 bases between them. The CDR3 extends over 14 amino acids. Germline V gene data show CDR1 as SNHLY and CDR2 as FYNNEI. The CDR3 sequence: CASSGLDRYNEQFF. The DNA of the CDR3 is TGTGCCAGCTCAGGGCTAGACCGATACAATGAGCAGTTCTTC.

In regard to this clonotype: Sequence at one end of the junction differs from germline and may be a read error. The genes are TRBV7-9 and TRBJ1-1; D gene unclear. CDR3 length equals 14 residues. Per the germline V gene, CDR1 is SEHNR and CDR2 is FQNEAQ (reference sequence). The chain's CDR3 is CASNFSIVGDEVFF. CDR3 nucleotide sequence: TGTGCCAGCAACTTTAGTATCGTGGGCGATGAAGTTTTCTTT. Full variable domain (outside the CDR3, taken from reference TRBV7-9 and TRBJ1-1): DTGVSQNPRHKITKRGQNVTFRCDPISEHNRLYWYRQTLGQGPEFLTYFQNEAQLEKSRLLSDRFSAERPKGSFSTLEIQRTEQGDSAMYLCASNFSIVGDEVFFGQGTRLTVV.

About this clonotype: Compared with germline, one end of the junction differs, possibly owing to a read error. The J gene is TRBJ2-5, the V gene TRBV10-2; the match to TRBD1 covers 7 bases. Germline V lookup: CDR1 WSHSY, CDR2 SAAADI. The CDR3 has 15 amino acids. CDR3 in amino acids: CTSSPATGPGDTQYF. CDR3 DNA sequence: TGTACCAGCAGCCCCGCGACAGGGCCCGGTGATACCCAGTACTTC.

About this clonotype itself: This may arise from a read error, as a much more abundant clone is one base away. V gene TRBV5-1 combines with J gene TRBJ2-5, with D tentatively TRBD1 or TRBD2 (5 bases each). This CDR3 has 14 residues. Germline values: CDR1 SGHRS, CDR2 YFSETQ. In DNA form, the CDR3 reads TGCGCCAGCAACTTGGCCGGGGCCCAAGAGACCCAGTACTTC. It encodes CASNLAGAQETQYF.

Points on this clonotype: At one end, the junction sequence differs from germline, possibly due to a read error. This chain links TRBV6-1 with TRBJ2-1, with a weak D call TRBD2 (7 bases). The CDR3 is 16 amino acids. Germline assignment: CDR1 MNHNS and CDR2 SASEGT. The CDR3 DNA follows: TGCGCCTGCGCCCTAAGGGGGGGCACCGGGTCCAATGAGCAGTTCTTC. It encodes CACALRGGTGSNEQFF.

The rearrangement uses TRBV9 and TRBJ2-3; D is ambiguous. The V end was cut by 0 bases, the J end by 2 bases, with 19 bases between. The CDR3 loop spans 18 amino acids. Germline V gene lookup returns CDR1 SGDLS and CDR2 YYNGEE. CDR3 sequence: CASSVGPLLESTTDTQYF. CDR3 nucleotides: TGTGCCAGCAGCGTAGGGCCCCTTCTGGAAAGCACCACAGATACGCAGTATTTT.

For this clonotype: The conserved final phenylalanine or tryptophan is absent from the CDR3, which likely points to a read error. This sequence joins TRBV4-3 and TRBJ1-4; the D is unclear. V lost 2 bases and J 8 bases, leaving 12 bases between the germline ends. The CDR3 covers 14 residues. Per the germline V gene, CDR1 is LGHNA and CDR2 is YSLEER. The CDR3 DNA reads TGCGCCAGCAGCCAAACCAGTCGTCACGAAAAACTGTTTTCT. It yields the protein CASSQTSRHEKLFS.

As regards this clonotype: Because the CDR3 is missing its conserved closing phenylalanine or tryptophan, this is likely a read error. The chain has TRBV4-2 and TRBJ2-3; D is ambiguous. The V end was cut by 1 base, the J end by 4 bases, with 15 bases between. Germline V gene data show CDR1 as LGHNA and CDR2 as YNFKEQ. This CDR3 comprises 16 residues. CDR3 bases: TGTGCCAGCAGCCAAGCTCCAGGAAGCGTTGCAGATACGCAGTATATT. It is translated as CASSQAPGSVADTQYI.

This chain uses TRBV5-6 with TRBJ2-2; D uncertain. Germline CDR1 SGHDT, CDR2 YYEEEE. The CDR3 has 14 residues. Trimming removed 8 bases from V and 5 bases from J, with 16 bases in between. For the CDR3, the DNA is TGTGCCAGTAGGTTTATATACACTACCGGGGAGCTGTTTTTT. This codes for CASRFIYTTGELFF.